This T cell receptor beta chain appears in the sequencing data of a study of regulatory T cells in long-lasting Graves disease. The authors built TCR beta libraries using iRepertoire HTBI primers and Arm-PCR of CDR3 regions. A single record per CDR3 protein comes from TCRdb applying MiXCR to the multiplex PCR reads. The profile covers approximately 400,000 distinct CDR3 sequences, with around 22% appearing a single time and approximately 25% taken by the ten largest. Looked up from germline, CDR1 is MNHNS and CDR2 is SASEGT. CDR3 size: 17 residues. Time point in this sample: persistent/refractory GD, antithyroid drugs over 5 years with positive TRAb. TCR sequences were obtained from RNA taken from PBMCs. Patients were from an endocrinology department in Xi'an, China. A blood draw put around 9.1 milliliters of peripheral blood into EDTA tubes. A note on this clonotype: An end of the junction does not agree with germline; a read error may underlie this.

The material sequenced was peripheral blood mononuclear cells (PBMCs), taken when the disease was refractory, from a patient treated with antithyroid drugs. The clonotype originates from a female donor with Graves disease. V and J are TRBV6-1 and TRBJ1-1, with 8 bases aligning to TRBD1. The CDR3 loop is CDSGVYSGTGLNTEAFF. CDR3 sequence (DNA): TGTGACAGCGGGGTGTATTCCGGGACAGGCCTGAACACTGAAGCTTTCTTT.